This T cell receptor (beta chain) was identified during a study of vaccination and CD4 T cells after COVID-19. An Oncomine TCR Beta short-read assay was used to sequence the DNA from cultured CD4+ T cells. TCRdb reprocessed the PCR reads via MiXCR and lists one record per CDR3 protein. The repertoire holds about 18,000 distinct CDR3 sequences, about 45% seen once, with over 7% in the top ten. This CDR3 contains 15 residues. CDR1 is SGHTA, CDR2 FQGNSA, per germline. After removal of 5 bases from V and 4 bases from J, the junction contained 5 bases not matched to a gene. Treatment described: roughly 10-day PBMC culture with coronavirus spike peptide pools or control peptides (ViraFEST assay). Worth noting for this clonotype: What it binds is unknown.

The receptor was isolated from a human donor who had recovered from COVID-19. The chain carries TRBV7-2 and TRBJ2-2, with TRBD2 matching 9 bases. Sample: CD4+ T cells from blood, cultured in vitro, taken after SARS-CoV-2 vaccination. The CDR3 sequence is CASSLRRGGTGELFF. CDR3 nucleotide sequence: TGTGCCAGCAGCCTCCGGCGGGGGGGCACCGGGGAGCTGTTTTTT.